The 17 T cell receptor beta chains given below trace back to one sample, sequenced in a study of blood T cell repertoires in COVID-19. Using immunoSEQ multiplex PCR, the repertoire was profiled, and TCRdb retains in-frame clones only, with some absent. The sample yields about 340,000 clones, around 82% seen once. Sequences were obtained from peripheral blood. Receptor source: a man younger than 45 with active or convalescent COVID-19.

V gene TRBV21-1 combines with J gene TRBJ2-4; the D call TRBD1 from the table was never checked on the DNA. TRBV21-1 is reported as a pseudogene. CDR3 length: 16 residues. CDR3 protein: CASSNDPGGGRNIQYF. CDR3 bases: TGTGCCAGCAGCAATGATCCAGGGGGCGGGCGAAACATTCAGTACTTC.

CDR3 bases: TGTGCCACCAGTGACCGTTATAGCAATCAGCCCCAGCATTTT. Residues: CATSDRYSNQPQHF. The V and J genes are TRBV24-1 and TRBJ1-5; D unclear. The V end lost 4 bases, the J end lost 0 bases, and 6 bases lay between the germline ends. This CDR3 has 14 amino acids. Germline CDR1 is KGHDR and CDR2 is SFDVKD.

The CDR3 DNA reads TGTGCCAGCAGTTTAAGCGGGAGGGACTACGAGCAGTACTTC. Translation gives CASSLSGRDYEQYF. This chain connects TRBV28 to TRBJ2-7, with 10 bases aligning to TRBD2. The V gene end was trimmed by 2 bases and the J gene end by 3 bases; junction bases not matched to a gene: 1. Germline V gives CDR1 MDHEN, CDR2 SYDVKM. The CDR3 covers 14 residues.

This clone was found a few times. The chain recombines TRBV5-4 with TRBJ1-1, with 7 bases matching TRBD1. Trimming removed 0 bases from V and 5 bases from J; junction bases left unmatched: 10. CDR3 length: 16 residues. Germline lookup yields CDR1 SGHNT and CDR2 YYREEE (reference sequence). The CDR3 DNA is TGTGCCAGCAGCTTGGGTGGGGACCTACAGGGGACTGAAGCTTTCTTT. Amino acid sequence: CASSLGGDLQGTEAFF.

The chain joins TRBV19 to TRBJ2-7; D not certain. From germline, CDR1 is LNHDA and CDR2 SQIVND (reference sequence). The CDR3 is made up of 13 amino acids. Trimming took off 1 base at V and 3 bases at J, with 7 bases between the two ends. CDR3 nucleotide sequence: TGTGCCAGTAGTATAGTTCAGAACTACGAGCAGTACTTC. Protein: CASSIVQNYEQYF.

This chain uses TRBV11-2 with TRBJ1-2, with TRBD1 as a possible D gene (6 bases). Trimming cost V 3 bases and J 4 bases, with 12 bases left between them. There are 14 residues in the CDR3. CDR1 is SGHAT, CDR2 FQNNGV, per germline. The CDR3 bases are TGTGCCAGCAGCTTCCGGACAGCACGCTATGGCTACACCTTC. This translates into CASSFRTARYGYTF.

This chain uses TRBV19 with TRBJ1-5; 11 positions agree with TRBD1. The CDR3 consists of 17 residues. CDR1 is LNHDA, CDR2 SQIVND, per germline (reference sequence). J was trimmed by 0 bases and V by 11 bases; bases with no gene match: 12. The CDR3 sequence is CAASGQGGFYSNQPQHF. CDR3 DNA: TGTGCCGCGTCGGGACAGGGGGGCTTCTATAGCAATCAGCCCCAGCATTTT. Full variable domain (remainder filled in from reference TRBV19 and TRBJ1-5): DGGITQSPKYLFRKEGQNVTLSCEQNLNHDAMYWYRQDPGQGLRLIYYSQIVNDFQKGDIAEGYSVSREKKESFPLTVTSAQKNPTAFYLCAASGQGGFYSNQPQHFGDGTRLSIL.

The chain has TRBV3-1 (or the pseudogene TRBV3-2) and TRBJ2-4; 8 nucleotides align to TRBD1. Germline lookup yields CDR1 LGHDT and CDR2 YNNKEL (reference sequence). The CDR3 totals 23 residues. Trimming took 0 bases from V and 2 from J; bases not matched to a gene: 24. The CDR3 nucleotides read TGTGCCAGCAGCCAAGATACAGGCAGGGGGCGCGGTATGGGAGTTCCACCCAAAAACATTCAGTACTTC. Amino acids: CASSQDTGRGRGMGVPPKNIQYF.

This chain joins TRBV18 and TRBJ2-7; D unclear. This CDR3 spans 14 amino acids. Germline loops: CDR1 KGHSH, CDR2 LQKENI. V gave up 3 bases and J gave up 4 bases, with 13 bases separating them. CDR3 sequence reads: CASSPENNRYEQYF. CDR3 nucleotide sequence: TGTGCCAGCTCACCGGAGAATAACCGTTACGAGCAGTACTTC. Combining the CDR3 with reference TRBV18 and TRBJ2-7 gives the whole variable domain NAGVMQNPRHLVRRRGQEARLRCSPMKGHSHVYWYRQLPEEGLKFMVYLQKENIIDESGMPKERFSAEFPKEGPSILRIQQVVRGDSAAYFCASSPENNRYEQYFGPGTRLTVT.

J is TRBJ2-3 and V is TRBV14, with TRBD2 matching 9 bases. CDR3 length: 17 residues. J lost 0 bases, V lost 0 bases, and 4 bases had no gene match. CDR1 is SGHDN and CDR2 is FVKESK in the germline V gene. CDR3 in amino acids: CASSQELAGPSTDTQYF. The CDR3 coding sequence is TGTGCCAGCAGCCAAGAACTAGCGGGCCCTAGCACAGATACGCAGTATTTT.

This chain links TRBV10-3 with TRBJ1-2; the D is unclear. The CDR3 length is 13 residues. Trimming left V 0 bases short and J 2 bases short, with 4 bases between. CDR1 is ENHRY and CDR2 is SYGVKD in the germline V gene. CDR3: CAISESQNYGYTF. CDR3 nucleotides: TGTGCCATCAGTGAGTCCCAAAACTATGGCTACACCTTC.

CDR3 sequence: CASSRSGLGNTEAFF. The CDR3 DNA follows: TGTGCCAGTAGTAGGTCAGGGCTTGGGAACACTGAAGCTTTCTTT. This sequence joins TRBV19 and TRBJ1-1; D is perhaps TRBD1 (5 bases). The V gene's germline CDR1 is LNHDA and CDR2 SQIVND (reference sequence). The CDR3 spans 15 residues. V lost 4 bases and J 1 base, leaving 13 bases between the germline ends.

This sequence joins TRBV15 and TRBJ2-4, with D possibly matching TRBD1 (6 bases). The V and J ends lost 5 bases and 1 base respectively, with 15 bases between them. Germline assignment: CDR1 LNHNV and CDR2 YYDKDF (reference sequence). The CDR3 contains 16 residues. CDR3 amino acids: CATSASTGLAKNIQYF. CDR3 DNA: TGTGCCACCAGCGCCTCGACAGGTCTGGCCAAAAACATTCAGTACTTC.

The chain carries TRBV25-1 and TRBJ2-1; 15 bases are shared with TRBD2. Germline lookup yields CDR1 MGHDK and CDR2 SYGVNS. CDR3 length equals 15 residues. The V gene end was trimmed by 10 bases and the J gene end by 8 bases; junction bases not matched to a gene: 9. The CDR3 protein is CANLIGTSGRYEQFF. In DNA form, the CDR3 reads TGTGCCAACCTCATAGGGACTAGCGGGAGGTATGAGCAGTTCTTC.

Only one count was recorded for this clone. The chain uses TRBV19 and TRBJ2-7, with 8 bases identical to TRBD1. The CDR3 has 14 residues. The V segment lost 5 bases and the J segment 2 bases; nucleotides outside the gene matches: 5. Looked up from germline, CDR1 is LNHDA and CDR2 is SQIVND (reference sequence). CDR3 nucleotide sequence: TGTGCCAGTAGTCTCGGGACAGGACCCTACGAGCAGTACTTC. This gives the protein CASSLGTGPYEQYF.

The chain joins TRBV5-1 to TRBJ2-4, with 7 bases fitting TRBD1. V gave up 7 bases and J gave up 3 bases; unmatched junction bases: 10. CDR3 size: 15 residues. Germline lookup yields CDR1 SGHRS and CDR2 YFSETQ. This CDR3 is CASGPPGTVKNIQYF. The CDR3, as DNA: TGCGCCAGCGGCCCCCCCGGGACAGTCAAAAACATTCAGTACTTC.

This chain joins TRBV12-3 or TRBV12-4 and TRBJ1-5, with D unclear. The CDR3 has 12 amino acids. The V end lost 5 bases, the J end lost 4 bases, and 6 bases lay between the germline ends. Here the CDR3 reads CASSPRNQPQHF. CDR3 coding DNA: TGTGCCAGCAGTCCCCGGAATCAGCCCCAGCATTTT.